Below are 12 T cell receptor beta chains sequenced from a single sample in a study of blood T cell repertoires in COVID-19. Clones were read by immunoSEQ multiplex PCR, and TCRdb kept only the in-frame ones, dropping some. The sample holds 20,000 or so clones, approximately 86% seen once. Sequenced material: peripheral blood. These receptors all stem from a human donor with acute or convalescent COVID-19. The donor label of this sample is uncertain.

The chain combines TRBV19 with TRBJ2-1; TRBD2 aligns across 11 bases. The CDR3 is made up of 16 amino acids. The V and J ends lost 6 bases and 4 bases, in that order; junction bases with no gene match: 8. Germline V gene sequence: CDR1 LNHDA, CDR2 SQIVND (reference sequence). CDR3 coding DNA: TGTGCCAGTAGGCCCCACACTAGCGGGGGTTACAATGAGCAGTTCTTC. Its translation: CASRPHTSGGYNEQFF.

This clone was detected only once. The V gene is TRBV29-1, the J gene TRBJ1-1, with a tentative D call TRBD1 (5 bases). CDR1 and CDR2 (germline): SQVTM, ANQGSEA. The CDR3 length is 12 residues. V dropped 4 bases and J dropped 6 bases, with 12 bases sitting between them. CDR3 bases: TGCAGCGTTGGACAGTTCGGGTCTGAAGCTTTCTTT. This codes for CSVGQFGSEAFF.

The chain combines TRBV7-9 with TRBJ1-2, with 7 bases fitting TRBD1. The CDR3 spans 14 residues. Germline V gene data show CDR1 as SEHNR and CDR2 as FQNEAQ (reference sequence). J was trimmed by 8 bases and V by 2 bases; bases with no gene match: 8. The CDR3 loop reads CASSLYGEGGGYTF. In DNA form, the CDR3 reads TGTGCCAGCAGCTTATATGGGGAAGGGGGCGGCTACACCTTC.

The chain is built from TRBV27 and TRBJ1-1; the D is unclear. In germline, CDR1 is MNHEY, CDR2 SMNVEV (reference sequence). This CDR3 is 14 amino acids long. Trimming took off 6 bases at V and 1 base at J, with 12 bases between the two ends. This CDR3 reads CASRTTAPNTEAFF. In DNA form, the CDR3 reads TGTGCCAGCAGGACAACAGCCCCGAACACTGAAGCTTTCTTT.

The V gene is TRBV15, the J gene TRBJ1-4; D is uncertain. Germline V gives CDR1 LNHNV, CDR2 YYDKDF (reference sequence). With 0 bases removed from V and 0 bases from J, the gap between germline ends came to 5 bases. The length of the CDR3 is 15 residues. CDR3 region: CATSRDPSTNEKLFF. The CDR3 DNA reads as TGTGCCACCAGCAGAGATCCCTCAACTAATGAAAAACTGTTTTTT.

Notes on this clone: Other nucleotide sequences from this sample produce the same CDR3. The chain carries TRBV19 and TRBJ1-3, with D perhaps TRBD1 (6 bases). Trimming took off 8 bases at V and 2 bases at J, with 16 bases between the two ends. Looked up from germline, CDR1 is LNHDA and CDR2 is SQIVND (reference sequence). This CDR3 has 15 residues. CDR3 in amino acids: CASVVGTSPGNTIYF. In nucleotides, the CDR3 is TGTGCCAGTGTTGTCGGGACAAGCCCTGGAAACACCATATATTTT.

The rearrangement joins TRBV7-4 to TRBJ2-7, with 8 nucleotides matching TRBD2. The germline V gene encodes CDR1 SGHVT and CDR2 SQSDAQ. The CDR3 has 15 amino acids. Trimming at V came to 7 bases and at J to 1 base, leaving 9 bases not matched to a gene. The CDR3 coding sequence is TGTGCCAGCACCCGGGGGGGGCCCCTTTCCTACGAGCAGTACTTC. As protein: CASTRGGPLSYEQYF.

V is TRBV6-2 or TRBV6-3 and J is TRBJ2-7; TRBD1 is a possible D gene (6 bases). The CDR3 has 12 residues. Between the trimmed V and J ends, which lost 5 bases and 5 bases, there was a span of 10 bases. CDR1 and CDR2 from the germline V gene are MNHEY and SVGEGT. The CDR3 nucleotides are TGTGCCAGCAGTGACTACAGGGACGAGCAGTACTTC. Residues: CASSDYRDEQYF.

J is TRBJ1-3 and V is TRBV6-1; D unclear. This CDR3 contains 12 residues. V shed 3 bases and J shed 4 bases, with 4 bases lying between them. CDR1 and CDR2 from the germline V gene are MNHNS and SASEGT. CDR3 coding DNA: TGTGCCAGCAGTGACATCGGAAACACCATATATTTT. Translating gives CASSDIGNTIYF.

This chain connects TRBV2 to TRBJ2-7, with 8 bases matching TRBD1. Germline V gene sequence: CDR1 SNHLY, CDR2 FYNNEI. This CDR3 comprises 13 residues. With 6 bases clipped from V and 4 bases from J, the junction kept 5 bases outside the gene matches. For the CDR3, the DNA is TGTGCCAGCAGCGGGGACAGGTTATACGAGCAGTACTTC. This sequence encodes CASSGDRLYEQYF.

This clone showed up just a few times. The rearrangement joins TRBV2 to TRBJ1-2; 8 bases map to TRBD1. V trimming: 7 bases; J trimming: 8 bases; junction bases outside the gene matches: 9. The CDR3 loop spans 13 amino acids. Per the germline V gene, CDR1 is SNHLY and CDR2 is FYNNEI. The CDR3: CASIQDRGYGYTF. The CDR3 nucleotides are TGTGCCAGCATCCAAGACAGGGGTTACGGCTACACCTTC.

V usage is TRBV5-4 and J usage is TRBJ1-2, with 11 bases identical to TRBD1. The CDR3 contains 15 residues. Per germline, CDR1 SGHNT and CDR2 YYREEE (reference sequence). Trimming removed 4 bases from V and 5 bases from J; junction bases left unmatched: 7. DNA for the CDR3: TGTGCCAGCAGCCAAGGACAGGGGGCAGGGTATGGCTACACCTTC. Protein: CASSQGQGAGYGYTF.